Below, 28 T cell receptor beta chains from the same sample are listed, as sequenced in a study of blood T cell repertoires in COVID-19. TCRdb's table, derived via immunoSEQ multiplex PCR, lists solely in-frame clones and lacks some. The sample lists approximately 40,000 clones, around 84% seen once, with under 45% in the top ten. The sequenced sample consisted of peripheral blood. The receptors derive from a human donor in a cohort sampled during active COVID-19.

This chain uses TRBV5-1 with TRBJ1-6; TRBD1 aligns across 8 bases. This CDR3 has 14 residues. The V and J ends lost 5 bases and 6 bases, in that order; junction bases with no gene match: 4. In germline, CDR1 is SGHRS, CDR2 YFSETQ. In nucleotides, the CDR3 is TGCGCCAGCAGGGAAGGGACAGGTAATTCACCCCTCCACTTT. Protein: CASREGTGNSPLHF.

The chain is built from TRBV12-5 and TRBJ2-7; 10 positions agree with TRBD1. V lost 2 bases and J lost 4; bases outside the gene matches: 5. Germline assignment: CDR1 LGHNT and CDR2 FRNRAP. The CDR3 length is 15 residues. The CDR3 DNA follows: TGTGCTAGTGGTTTGCCGGGACAGGGGAGATACGAGCAGTACTTC. This codes for CASGLPGQGRYEQYF.

The chain uses TRBV11-2 and TRBJ2-1; perhaps TRBD2 as D (6 bases). Germline values: CDR1 SGHAT, CDR2 FQNNGV. V lost 0 bases and J lost 4, with 10 bases in between. The CDR3 runs 15 residues. The CDR3 nucleotides are TGTGCCAGCAGCTTAGATCACGGGGGATACAATGAGCAGTTCTTC. Residues: CASSLDHGGYNEQFF.

The V gene is TRBV9, the J gene TRBJ2-5; D is unresolved. The CDR3 length is 17 residues. Trimming pared 3 bases from V and 2 bases from J, leaving 20 bases between. The germline gives CDR1 SGDLS, CDR2 YYNGEE. DNA of the CDR3: TGTGCCAGCAGCGACGAGGAGAGTTGGCGGCCACAAGAGACCCAGTACTTC. Translating it yields CASSDEESWRPQETQYF.

Ten or more counts support this clone. The chain uses TRBV7-2 and TRBJ1-2, with D uncertain. V was trimmed by 4 bases and J by 6 bases, leaving 12 bases between them. The CDR3 contains 13 residues. Germline CDR1 is SGHTA and CDR2 is FQGNSA. This CDR3 is CASSSTNTDGYTF. In DNA, the CDR3 is TGTGCCAGCAGCTCAACGAACACCGATGGCTACACCTTC.

The gene calls are TRBV6-2 or TRBV6-3 and TRBJ2-3; D uncertain. The CDR3 is 17 residues long. Per germline, CDR1 MNHEY and CDR2 SVGEGT. Trimming removed 4 bases from V and 4 bases from J, with 21 bases in between. DNA of the CDR3: TGTGCCAGCAGTTCAGACCGCCTATATCTAGTTGCAGATACGCAGTATTTT. Amino acids: CASSSDRLYLVADTQYF.

The chain is built from TRBV7-3 and TRBJ2-3, with D tentatively TRBD1 (7 bases). Between the trimmed V and J ends, which lost 6 bases and 2 bases, there was a span of 12 bases. The germline gives CDR1 SGHTA, CDR2 FQGTGA. The CDR3 length is 14 residues. CDR3 sequence reads: CASSPRGVTDTQYF. The CDR3 DNA follows: TGTGCCAGCAGTCCCAGGGGGGTCACAGATACGCAGTATTTT.

The rearrangement uses TRBV14 and TRBJ2-7, with D possibly matching TRBD2 (6 bases). Trimming pared 1 base from V and 6 bases from J, leaving 10 bases between. The CDR3 is 13 amino acids. Germline CDR1 SGHDN, CDR2 FVKESK. CDR3 protein: CASSQVQEGEQYF. The CDR3 coding sequence is TGTGCCAGCAGCCAAGTACAGGAGGGCGAGCAGTACTTC. Supplemented by reference TRBV14 and TRBJ2-7, the full variable domain reads EAGVTQFPSHSVIEKGQTVTLRCDPISGHDNLYWYRRVMGKEIKFLLHFVKESKQDESGMPNNRFLAERTGGTYSTLKVQPAELEDSGVYFCASSQVQEGEQYFGPGTRLTVT.

The table lists this clone with a count of one. This rearrangement joins TRBV7-2 to TRBJ1-6; 10 bases agree with TRBD1. The germline V gene has CDR1 SGHTA and CDR2 FQGNSA. V was pared by 1 base and J by 9 bases, with 6 bases of the junction left unmatched. The CDR3 runs 16 residues. The CDR3: CASSLGGDRGPSPLHF. CDR3 sequence (DNA): TGTGCCAGCAGCTTAGGTGGGGACAGGGGCCCTTCACCCCTCCACTTT.

V and J are TRBV4-3 and TRBJ2-7; 7 nucleotides match TRBD2. The CDR3 consists of 15 residues. The V gene end was trimmed by 1 base and the J gene end by 2 bases; junction bases not matched to a gene: 5. Germline V gene data show CDR1 as LGHNA and CDR2 as YSLEER. The CDR3 region has the DNA TGCGCCAGCAGCCAAGGAGCGGGACTCACCTACGAGCAGTACTTC. Protein: CASSQGAGLTYEQYF.

The rearrangement links TRBV7-2 to TRBJ1-6; TRBD1 aligns across 8 bases. J gave up 4 bases and V 2 bases, and 1 base lay outside the gene matches. CDR1 is SGHTA, CDR2 FQGNSA, per germline. This CDR3 has 15 amino acids. The CDR3 protein is CASSLYRGYNSPLHF. The CDR3 coding sequence is TGTGCCAGCAGCTTATACAGGGGGTATAATTCACCCCTCCACTTT.

The chain has TRBV6-5 and TRBJ2-5; a weak D match, TRBD1 (5 bases). The CDR3 runs 13 residues. Trimming pared 5 bases from V and 2 bases from J, leaving 9 bases between. Per germline, CDR1 MNHEY and CDR2 SVGAGI. DNA of the CDR3: TGTGCCAGCAGTAAGCAGGGACAAGAGACCCAGTACTTC. Amino acids: CASSKQGQETQYF.

The chain combines TRBV5-1 with TRBJ1-4, with no clear D. The CDR3 loop spans 15 amino acids. Germline V CDR1 and CDR2: SGHRS, YFSETQ. The ends were cut back, 4 bases at V and 0 bases at J, with 10 bases in the middle. The CDR3 sequence is CASSLKSATNEKLFF. CDR3 in DNA: TGCGCCAGCAGCCTAAAATCCGCAACTAATGAAAAACTGTTTTTT.

V is TRBV4-2 and J is TRBJ2-3; 8 bases match TRBD2. This CDR3 contains 17 residues. V dropped 0 bases and J dropped 1; count of bases not matched to a gene: 6. Germline V gives CDR1 LGHNA, CDR2 YNFKEQ. CDR3 residues: CASSQDPGGSGTDTQYF. The CDR3 DNA reads TGTGCCAGCAGCCAAGATCCGGGGGGGAGCGGCACAGATACGCAGTATTTT.

The chain is built from TRBV21-1 and TRBJ2-7; the table assigns TRBD1, which was not confirmed against the DNA. TRBV21-1 is termed a pseudogene. The CDR3 consists of 16 residues. CDR3 in DNA: TGTGCCAGCAGCCCCCCGGGACAGCCCTCCTCCTACGAGCAGTACGTC. This codes for CASSPPGQPSSYEQYV.

This chain uses TRBV5-6 with TRBJ2-2, with TRBD2 identical over 8 bases. The CDR3 contains 15 residues. V was clipped by 1 base and J by 3 bases; unmatched bases: 2. Looked up from germline, CDR1 is SGHDT and CDR2 is YYEEEE. The CDR3 DNA is TGTGCCAGCAGCTTGCGGGGGGGCTACACCGGGGAGCTGTTTTTT. Translating gives CASSLRGGYTGELFF. Combining the CDR3 with reference TRBV5-6 and TRBJ2-2 gives the whole variable domain DAGVTQSPTHLIKTRGQQVTLRCSPKSGHDTVSWYQQALGQGPQFIFQYYEEEERQRGNFPDRFSGHQFPNYSSELNVNALLLGDSALYLCASSLRGGYTGELFFGEGSRLTVL.

CDR3 sequence reads: CASSDTGGPNNEQFF. CDR3 nucleotide sequence: TGTGCCAGCAGTGACACAGGGGGCCCGAACAATGAGCAGTTCTTC. The chain carries TRBV6-4 and TRBJ2-1; TRBD1 aligns across 9 bases. Germline V gene lookup returns CDR1 MRHNA and CDR2 SNTAGT. The V and J ends lost 2 bases and 5 bases, in that order; junction bases with no gene match: 4. The CDR3 loop spans 15 amino acids.

In its sample, this clone was seen once. V is TRBV29-1 and J is TRBJ1-2; 8 nucleotides agree with TRBD1. V shed 5 bases, J shed 5 bases, and the junction held 4 bases outside the gene matches. The germline V gene has CDR1 SQVTM and CDR2 ANQGSEA. CDR3 length: 12 residues. The chain's CDR3 is CSVKQGEYGYTF. The DNA of the CDR3 is TGCAGCGTTAAACAGGGGGAGTATGGCTACACCTTC.

With regard to this clone: Distinct nucleotide sequences in the sample also encode this CDR3. The chain is built from TRBV3-1 (or the pseudogene TRBV3-2) and TRBJ2-5; TRBD2 is a possible D gene (6 bases). The CDR3 totals 14 residues. Germline assignment: CDR1 LGHDT and CDR2 YNNKEL (reference sequence). The V end lost 0 bases, the J end lost 5 bases, and 10 bases lay between the germline ends. CDR3 in DNA: TGTGCCAGCAGCCAAGACAGGGCGGGGGAGACCCAGTACTTC. Translated: CASSQDRAGETQYF.

The rearrangement links TRBV19 to TRBJ1-4, with a tentative D call TRBD1 (5 bases). CDR3 length equals 18 residues. The germline gives CDR1 LNHDA, CDR2 SQIVND (reference sequence). V was clipped by 4 bases and J by 0 bases, with 18 bases between them. Written as DNA, the CDR3 is TGTGCCAGTAGTAAATCCGGGACTGGACCTGCAACTAATGAAAAACTGTTTTTT. This sequence encodes CASSKSGTGPATNEKLFF. The variable domain in full, completed from reference TRBV19 and TRBJ1-4, reads DGGITQSPKYLFRKEGQNVTLSCEQNLNHDAMYWYRQDPGQGLRLIYYSQIVNDFQKGDIAEGYSVSREKKESFPLTVTSAQKNPTAFYLCASSKSGTGPATNEKLFFGSGTQLSVL.

The sample holds one count of this clone. This chain uses TRBV7-8 with TRBJ1-5, with TRBD1 as a possible D gene (5 bases). There are 16 residues in the CDR3. Germline V lookup: CDR1 SGHVS, CDR2 FQNEAQ. The V gene lost 4 bases and the J gene lost 9 bases, with 22 bases spanning the gap. The CDR3 DNA sequence: TGTGCCAGCAGCTCCAATCTCGGGGCAGCGGGGAGGCCCCAGCATTTT. Encoded protein: CASSSNLGAAGRPQHF.

This chain uses TRBV15 with TRBJ2-7; the D gene is possibly TRBD2 (6 bases). The CDR3 contains 16 residues. The V and J ends lost 0 bases and 2 bases respectively, with 14 bases between them. Germline V CDR1 and CDR2: LNHNV, YYDKDF (reference sequence). This chain's CDR3 is CATSREVGGAPYEQYV. The DNA of the CDR3 is TGTGCCACCAGCAGAGAGGTTGGCGGGGCCCCCTACGAGCAGTACGTC.

This clone was seen a single time. This chain connects TRBV10-2 to TRBJ2-5, with D possibly TRBD2 on 5 matching bases. V was cut by 7 bases and J by 12 bases, with 15 bases left in between. The CDR3 totals 11 residues. In germline, CDR1 is WSHSY, CDR2 SAAADI. DNA of the CDR3: TGCGCCAGCACCAAGGACGGGGAGAAGTACTTC. Its protein product is CASTKDGEKYF.

V and J are TRBV4-2 and TRBJ2-5, with TRBD1 identical over 10 bases. This CDR3 region has 16 residues. V was clipped by 1 base and J by 4 bases; unmatched bases: 6. Germline V CDR1 and CDR2: LGHNA, YNFKEQ. In DNA form, the CDR3 reads TGTGCCAGCAGCCAAGCCCGACAGGGGGCTAGAGAGACCCAGTACTTC. It encodes CASSQARQGARETQYF.

The V gene is TRBV19, the J gene TRBJ2-5; TRBD2 matches 7 bases. Trimming took 6 bases from V and 5 from J; bases not matched to a gene: 12. CDR1 is LNHDA and CDR2 is SQIVND in the germline V gene (reference sequence). The CDR3 sequence is 15 residues long. The CDR3 is CASRRKAGPSETQYF. The CDR3 DNA sequence: TGTGCCAGTAGGAGAAAAGCGGGGCCTTCGGAGACCCAGTACTTC.

The chain couples TRBV27 to TRBJ1-5; 8 bases are a match to TRBD1. The CDR3 spans 17 residues. V trimming: 5 bases; J trimming: 0 bases; junction bases outside the gene matches: 9. Looked up from germline, CDR1 is MNHEY and CDR2 is SMNVEV (reference sequence). For the CDR3, the DNA is TGTGCCAGCAGTCCCTCGGACAGGGCTTATAGCAATCAGCCCCAGCATTTT. Translating gives CASSPSDRAYSNQPQHF.

The chain uses TRBV29-1 and TRBJ2-7, with 9 positions matching TRBD1. Germline V gives CDR1 SQVTM, CDR2 ANQGSEA. Trimming removed 2 bases from V and 3 bases from J; junction bases left unmatched: 14. CDR3 length equals 17 residues. CDR3 sequence: CSVEIHLPGQGRYEQYF. In nucleotides, the CDR3 is TGCAGCGTTGAAATACATCTACCGGGACAGGGTCGCTACGAGCAGTACTTC.

The J gene is TRBJ2-1, the V gene TRBV11-2; D is unclear. This CDR3 has 14 amino acids. V was cut by 1 base and J by 1 base, with 5 bases left in between. Germline V gives CDR1 SGHAT, CDR2 FQNNGV. As DNA, the CDR3 is TGTGCCAGCAGCTTAGCTTCTTCCTACAATGAGCAGTTCTTC. As protein: CASSLASSYNEQFF.